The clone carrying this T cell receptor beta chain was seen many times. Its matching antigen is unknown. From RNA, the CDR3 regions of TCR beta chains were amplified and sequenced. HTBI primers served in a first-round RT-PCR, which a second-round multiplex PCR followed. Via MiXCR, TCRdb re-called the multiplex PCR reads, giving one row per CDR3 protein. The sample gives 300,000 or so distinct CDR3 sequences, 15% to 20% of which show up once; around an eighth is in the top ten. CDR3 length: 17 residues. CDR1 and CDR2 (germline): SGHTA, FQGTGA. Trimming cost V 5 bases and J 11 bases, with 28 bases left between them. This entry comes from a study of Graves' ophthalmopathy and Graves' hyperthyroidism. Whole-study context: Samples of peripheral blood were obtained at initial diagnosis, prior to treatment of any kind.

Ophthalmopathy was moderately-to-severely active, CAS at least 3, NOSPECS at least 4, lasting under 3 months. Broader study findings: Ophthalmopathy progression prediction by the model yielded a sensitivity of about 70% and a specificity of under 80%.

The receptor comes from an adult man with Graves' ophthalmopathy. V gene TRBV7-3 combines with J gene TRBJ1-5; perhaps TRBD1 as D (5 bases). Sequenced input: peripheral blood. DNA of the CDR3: TGTGCCAGCAGCCCTGACGCAGAGGCAGGAGCCCTGGGGGCCCAGCATTTT. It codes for CASSPDAEAGALGAQHF. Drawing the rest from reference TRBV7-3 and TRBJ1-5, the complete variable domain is GAGVSQTPSNKVTEKGKYVELRCDPISGHTALYWYRQSLGQGPEFLIYFQGTGAADDSGLPNDRFFAVRPEGSVSTLKIQRTERGDSAVYLCASSPDAEAGALGAQHFGDGTRLSIL.